The following is a TCR beta chain sequence with its context. As originally analysed: Amplifying reference gene primers gave estimates of nucleated cell counts. Profiled with immunoSEQ multiplex PCR; TCRdb holds only in-frame clones, not every one. The V and J calls and the clone size are those of that table, but D and trimming were determined from the DNA. In the table there are about 190,000 clones, 89% of which are singletons. The sample comes from a study of blood T cell repertoires in COVID-19. About the study: Acute and convalescent COVID-19 specimens originated in the United States, Italy and Spain. The analysed material was cDNA or gDNA that came from T cells, B-cell-depleted T cells, or PBMCs.

The ends lost 4 bases at V and 3 bases at J; junction bases unmatched: 5. Germline CDR1 and CDR2: MNHEY and SVGAGI. CDR3 length: 14 amino acids. The sample consisted of peripheral blood. This receptor was taken from a man aged 35 to 55 with acute or convalescent COVID-19. The chain couples TRBV6-5 to TRBJ2-7; 8 bases are a match to TRBD1. The CDR3 coding sequence is TGTGCCAGCAGTTTTTCCGGGACAGGCTACGAGCAGTACTTC. Translation gives CASSFSGTGYEQYF.